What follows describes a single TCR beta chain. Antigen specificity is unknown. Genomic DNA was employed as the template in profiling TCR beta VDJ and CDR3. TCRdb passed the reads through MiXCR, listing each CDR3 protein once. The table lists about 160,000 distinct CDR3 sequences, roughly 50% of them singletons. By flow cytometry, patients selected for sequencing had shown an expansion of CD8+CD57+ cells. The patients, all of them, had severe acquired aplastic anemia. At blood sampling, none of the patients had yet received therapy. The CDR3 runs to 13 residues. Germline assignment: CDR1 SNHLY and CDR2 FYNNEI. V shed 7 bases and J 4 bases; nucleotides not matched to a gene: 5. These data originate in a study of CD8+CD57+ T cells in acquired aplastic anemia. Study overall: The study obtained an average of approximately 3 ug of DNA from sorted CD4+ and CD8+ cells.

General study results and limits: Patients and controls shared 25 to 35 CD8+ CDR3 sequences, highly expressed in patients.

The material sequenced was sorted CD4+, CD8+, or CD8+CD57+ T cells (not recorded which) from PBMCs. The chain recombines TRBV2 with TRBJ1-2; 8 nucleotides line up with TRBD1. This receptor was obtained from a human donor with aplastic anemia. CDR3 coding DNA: TGTGCCAGCATGCTTACAGGGGGCTATGGCTACACCTTC. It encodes CASMLTGGYGYTF.